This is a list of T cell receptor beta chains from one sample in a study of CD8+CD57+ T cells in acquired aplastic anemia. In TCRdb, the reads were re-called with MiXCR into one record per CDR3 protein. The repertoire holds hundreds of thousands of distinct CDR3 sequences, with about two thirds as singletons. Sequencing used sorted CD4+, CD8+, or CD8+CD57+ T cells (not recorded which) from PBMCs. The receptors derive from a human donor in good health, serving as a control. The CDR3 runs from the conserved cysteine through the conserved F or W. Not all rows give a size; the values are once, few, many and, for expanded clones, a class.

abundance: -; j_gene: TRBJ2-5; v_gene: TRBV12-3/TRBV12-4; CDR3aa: CASSFPPTLRGWETQYF
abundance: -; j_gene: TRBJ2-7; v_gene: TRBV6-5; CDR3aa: CASRKETFSYEQYF
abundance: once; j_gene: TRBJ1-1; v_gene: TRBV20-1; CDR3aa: CSASRTPENTEAFF
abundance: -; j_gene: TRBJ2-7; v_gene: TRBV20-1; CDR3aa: CSARQYYEQYF
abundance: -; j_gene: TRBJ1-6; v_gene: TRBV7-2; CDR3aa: CASSFYQGAGSPLHF
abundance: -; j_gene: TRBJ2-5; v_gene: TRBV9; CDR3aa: CASSGGLQQETQYF
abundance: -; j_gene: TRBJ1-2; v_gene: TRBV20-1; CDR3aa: CSARDLGSYGYTF
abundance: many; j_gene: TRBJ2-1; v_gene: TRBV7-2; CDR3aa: CASSFRRGGYNEQFF
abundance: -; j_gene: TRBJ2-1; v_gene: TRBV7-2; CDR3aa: CASSFDEAAETQFF
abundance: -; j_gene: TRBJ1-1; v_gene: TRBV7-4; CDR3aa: CASTTDIAEAFF
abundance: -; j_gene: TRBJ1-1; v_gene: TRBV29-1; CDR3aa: CSVGDEEAHYF
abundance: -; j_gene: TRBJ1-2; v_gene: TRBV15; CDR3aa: CASSARRPDYGYTF
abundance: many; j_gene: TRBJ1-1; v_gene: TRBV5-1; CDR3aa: CASRDVGTYLGEAFF
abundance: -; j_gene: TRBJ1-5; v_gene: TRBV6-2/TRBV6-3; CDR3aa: CASSYEVSGSNQPQHF
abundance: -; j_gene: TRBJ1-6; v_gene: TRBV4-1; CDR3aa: CASGVGGGDIGSPLHF
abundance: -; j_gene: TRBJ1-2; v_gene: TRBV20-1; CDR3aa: CSARELGPYGYTF
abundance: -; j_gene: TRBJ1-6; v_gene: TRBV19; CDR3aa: CASSMAETNNSPLHF
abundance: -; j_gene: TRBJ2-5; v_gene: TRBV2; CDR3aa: CASSVVNAGQGKETPYF
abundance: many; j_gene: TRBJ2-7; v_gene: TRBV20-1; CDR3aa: CSASPSYGARYEQYF
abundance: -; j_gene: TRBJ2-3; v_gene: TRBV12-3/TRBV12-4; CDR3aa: CASSEVSGEDTLYF
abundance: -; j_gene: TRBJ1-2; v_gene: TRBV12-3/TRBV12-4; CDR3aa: CASSGQFDYGYTF
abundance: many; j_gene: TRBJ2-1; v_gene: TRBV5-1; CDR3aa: CASSFLGGSSSDNEQFF
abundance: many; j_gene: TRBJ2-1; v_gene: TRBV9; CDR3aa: CASSVASLAGFNEQFF
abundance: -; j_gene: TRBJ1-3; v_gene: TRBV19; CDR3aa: CASTHRDTGAGNTIYF
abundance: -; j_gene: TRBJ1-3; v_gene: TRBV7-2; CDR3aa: CASSIRPSGNSGYF
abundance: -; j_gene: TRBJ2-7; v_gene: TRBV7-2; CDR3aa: CASSFGGRPDYEQYF
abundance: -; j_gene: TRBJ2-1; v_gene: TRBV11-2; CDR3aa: CASSLASGGAEEQFF
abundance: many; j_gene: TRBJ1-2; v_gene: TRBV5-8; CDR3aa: CASSLAPRGYTF
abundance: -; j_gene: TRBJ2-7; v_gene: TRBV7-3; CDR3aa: CASSYEGEETSYFQYF
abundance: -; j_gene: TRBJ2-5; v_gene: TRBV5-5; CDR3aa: CASSFLPQETQYF
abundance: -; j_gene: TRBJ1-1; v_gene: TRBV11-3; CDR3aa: CASSPRGGGPVNTEAFF
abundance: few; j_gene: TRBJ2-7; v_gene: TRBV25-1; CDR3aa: CARTGGYEQYF
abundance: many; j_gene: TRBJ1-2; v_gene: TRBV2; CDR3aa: CASRVANYGYTF
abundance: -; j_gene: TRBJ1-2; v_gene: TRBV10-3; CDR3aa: CAISGVYGYTF
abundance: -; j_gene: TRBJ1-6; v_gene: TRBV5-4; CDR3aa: CASSRALAPLHF
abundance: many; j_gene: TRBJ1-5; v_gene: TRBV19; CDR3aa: CASSTSRGQPQHF
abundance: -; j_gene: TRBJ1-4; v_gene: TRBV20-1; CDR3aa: CSARVGSGYMFF
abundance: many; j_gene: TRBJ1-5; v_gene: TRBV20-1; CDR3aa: CSARNPGQDNQPQHF
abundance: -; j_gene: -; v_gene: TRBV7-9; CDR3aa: CASRLAGGQETQYEQFF
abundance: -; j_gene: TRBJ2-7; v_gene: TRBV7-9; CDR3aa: CATSREGGHTNEQYF
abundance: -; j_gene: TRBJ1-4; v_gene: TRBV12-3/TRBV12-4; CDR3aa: CATGLGTEKLFF